This entry lists 16 T cell receptor beta chains sequenced from one sample in a study of neurological immune-mediated disorders. MiXCR was run by TCRdb on the 5' RACE reads, yielding one entry per CDR3 protein. This table has tens of thousands of distinct CDR3 sequences, roughly 10% appearing once. Time point meaning: longitudinal time-point 1 (baseline). Sequencing was done on a sample of PBMCs. These TCRs come from a man aged 30 to 45 in good health.

Ten or more counts support this clonotype. This sequence joins TRBV5-1 and TRBJ2-7, with D unresolved. The V gene's germline CDR1 is SGHRS and CDR2 YFSETQ. This CDR3 has 12 residues. V shed 0 bases and J shed 3 bases, with 4 bases lying between them. The CDR3 loop reads CASSLVYYEQYF. The CDR3 DNA follows: TGCGCCAGCAGCTTGGTTTACTACGAGCAGTACTTC.

This clonotype came up a few times. V usage is TRBV25-1 and J usage is TRBJ2-5; perhaps TRBD1 as D (5 bases). The CDR3 consists of 13 residues. Deletions cut 4 bases from V and 4 bases from J, with 10 bases between. Looked up from germline, CDR1 is MGHDK and CDR2 is SYGVNS. The CDR3 bases are TGTGCCAGCAGTGCCAGGGTGTTAGAGACCCAGTACTTC. Residues: CASSARVLETQYF.

This clonotype was seen repeatedly, ten times or more. This chain connects TRBV5-1 to TRBJ1-1, with 7 bases identical to TRBD1. Germline CDR1 SGHRS, CDR2 YFSETQ. After removal of 0 bases from V and 5 bases from J, the junction contained 7 bases not matched to a gene. The CDR3 extends over 15 amino acids. CDR3 protein: CASSLGQGMGTEAFF. CDR3 nucleotides: TGCGCCAGCAGCTTGGGACAGGGAATGGGAACTGAAGCTTTCTTT.

J is TRBJ1-2 and V is TRBV28; no clear D gene. Looked up from germline, CDR1 is MDHEN and CDR2 is SYDVKM. The V end was cut by 5 bases, the J end by 8 bases, with 12 bases between. The CDR3 consists of 12 residues. The CDR3 is CASSTGLRGYTF. As DNA, the CDR3 is TGTGCCAGCAGTACGGGGTTGCGGGGCTACACCTTC.

In this sample, this clonotype turned up many times. The chain carries TRBV7-8 and TRBJ2-7, with TRBD2 matching 7 bases. Losses at the gene ends were 1 base for V and 0 bases for J; bases not matched to a gene: 12. The CDR3 is 18 amino acids. CDR1 and CDR2 from the germline V gene are SGHVS and FQNEAQ. The CDR3 spells CASSLGSIGGRISYEQYF. In DNA, the CDR3 is TGTGCCAGCAGCTTAGGTTCCATCGGCGGGAGAATCTCCTACGAGCAGTACTTC.

This clonotype was observed many times. The rearrangement joins TRBV12-5 to TRBJ2-1, with TRBD2 matching over 7 bases. CDR1 and CDR2 (germline): LGHNT, FRNRAP. The CDR3 is 13 residues long. Germline trimming cut 6 bases from V and 10 bases from J; bases unmatched to any gene: 9. CDR3 amino acids: CASGGGSKGEQFF. The CDR3 nucleotides read TGTGCTAGTGGGGGCGGGAGTAAAGGGGAGCAGTTCTTC.

This rearrangement joins TRBV28 to TRBJ2-3, with 9 bases fitting TRBD1. The CDR3 contains 15 residues. Germline CDR1 and CDR2: MDHEN and SYDVKM. Unmatched junction bases numbered 5, after V lost 4 bases and J lost 3 bases. CDR3 in amino acids: CASSSGTGLTDTQYF. CDR3 DNA: TGTGCCAGCAGTTCAGGGACAGGGTTGACAGATACGCAGTATTTT.

This clonotype was counted many times. The CDR3 spells CAWSVQGPLEQYF. The CDR3 nucleotides read TGTGCCTGGAGTGTACAGGGCCCGCTCGAGCAGTACTTC. The rearrangement links TRBV30 to TRBJ2-7; D perhaps matches TRBD1 (6 bases). The V gene lost 0 bases and the J gene lost 6 bases, with 12 bases spanning the gap. The CDR3 extends over 13 amino acids. Per the germline V gene, CDR1 is GTSNPN and CDR2 is SVGIG (reference sequence). The whole variable domain, remainder taken from reference TRBV30 and TRBJ2-7, is SQTIHQWPATLVQPVGSPLSLECTVEGTSNPNLYWYRQAAGRGLQLLFYSVGIGQISSEVPQNLSASRPQDRQFILSSKKLLLSDSGFYLCAWSVQGPLEQYFGPGTRLTVT.

The chain joins TRBV5-1 to TRBJ2-1; 9 bases are a match to TRBD2. This CDR3 comprises 17 residues. CDR1 is SGHRS and CDR2 is YFSETQ in the germline V gene. CDR3 DNA sequence: TGCGTCAACAGCCCACCGGGGGCGGGAGGGCCCCACAATGAGCAGTTCTTC. Translating gives CVNSPPGAGGPHNEQFF. Full variable domain (rest looked up from reference TRBV5-1 and TRBJ2-1): KAGVTQTPRYLIKTRGQQVTLSCSPISGHRSVSWYQQTPGQGLQFLFEYFSETQRNKGNFPGRFSGRQFSNSRSEMNVSTLELGDSALYLCVNSPPGAGGPHNEQFFGPGTRLTVL.

This clonotype was recorded many times. This sequence joins TRBV5-1 and TRBJ2-3; D is perhaps TRBD2 (6 bases). The CDR3 spans 17 residues. The germline gives CDR1 SGHRS, CDR2 YFSETQ. With 0 bases removed from V and 0 bases from J, the gap between germline ends came to 14 bases. The CDR3 DNA is TGCGCCAGCAGCTTGGTTGTAACGGGAGCTAGCACAGATACGCAGTATTTT. Translating gives CASSLVVTGASTDTQYF.

This clonotype was counted many times. The chain carries TRBV5-1 and TRBJ2-1, with D unresolved. CDR1 and CDR2 from the germline V gene are SGHRS and YFSETQ. With 2 bases removed from V and 0 bases from J, the gap between germline ends came to 27 bases. The CDR3 spans 21 residues. This CDR3 is CASSFGPIGTQLSSSYNEQFF. The CDR3 DNA reads TGCGCCAGCAGCTTTGGCCCCATCGGAACGCAACTGTCAAGCTCCTACAATGAGCAGTTCTTC.

This clonotype was detected ten times or more. The chain combines TRBV20-1 with TRBJ2-7; 10 nucleotides align to TRBD2. This CDR3 is built from 14 residues. Germline V lookup: CDR1 DFQATT, CDR2 SNEGSKA (reference sequence). J gave up 7 bases and V 6 bases, and 12 bases lay outside the gene matches. This CDR3 reads CSAIRASGSWEQYF. CDR3 sequence (DNA): TGCAGTGCAATAAGGGCTAGCGGGAGTTGGGAGCAGTACTTC.

This clonotype was detected many times. The chain combines TRBV6-2 or TRBV6-3 with TRBJ1-1; D ambiguous. Between the trimmed V and J ends, which lost 2 bases and 4 bases, there was a span of 8 bases. The CDR3 has 13 residues. Germline CDR1 reads MNHEY; CDR2 reads SVGEGT. In DNA form, the CDR3 reads TGTGCCAGCAGTTACCTGGGGAGCACTGAAGCTTTCTTT. It yields the protein CASSYLGSTEAFF.

The genes are TRBV10-3 and TRBJ2-3; 8 nucleotides agree with TRBD2. Germline loops: CDR1 ENHRY, CDR2 SYGVKD. V lost 6 bases and J lost 3; bases outside the gene matches: 5. This CDR3 has 14 residues. The DNA for the CDR3 is TGTGCCATCAGACCAGCGGGGGAGACAGATACGCAGTATTTT. Translated: CAIRPAGETDTQYF.

This clonotype occurred many times. This chain connects TRBV20-1 to TRBJ2-3, with TRBD1 identical over 10 bases. The CDR3 length is 17 residues. Per germline, CDR1 DFQATT and CDR2 SNEGSKA (reference sequence). The V and J ends lost 0 bases and 1 base, in that order; junction bases with no gene match: 7. CDR3 nucleotide sequence: TGCAGTGCTAGAGATCCTAGACAGGGGGCCGGCACAGATACGCAGTATTTT. Protein sequence: CSARDPRQGAGTDTQYF.

In regard to this clonotype: Given a much more abundant clone one base away, this may be a read error. The V call is TRBV14, the J call TRBJ2-1; TRBD2 agrees at 8 bases. The V segment lost 6 bases and the J segment 7 bases; nucleotides outside the gene matches: 11. The germline V gene encodes CDR1 SGHDN and CDR2 FVKESK. This CDR3 contains 15 residues. The CDR3 nucleotides read TGTGCCAGCAGACACACTGGCGGGAGGAAAAATGAGCAGTTCTTC. Translation: CASRHTGGRKNEQFF. Complete variable domain (other parts from reference TRBV14 and TRBJ2-1): EAGVTQFPSHSVIEKGQTVTLRCDPISGHDNLYWYRRVMGKEIKFLLHFVKESKQDESGMPNNRFLAERTGGTYSTLKVQPAELEDSGVYFCASRHTGGRKNEQFFGPGTRLTVL.